This T cell receptor beta chain was recovered during a study of memory CD4+ T cells and cytomegalovirus serostatus. The assay was immunoSEQ multiplex PCR, and TCRdb's table has in-frame clones only and misses some. Found here are under 70,000 clones, about 81% of them singletons; the top ten hold around 1.1%. The sort gate was single viable CD3+CD4+CD8-CD45RO+ cells for memory CD4+ T cells. This CDR3 is built from 13 residues. The junction had 1 base not matched to a gene; V was cut back by 4 bases and J by 2 bases. CDR1 and CDR2 (germline): SQVTM, ANQGSEA. The clonotype comes from an adult in good health and CMV-seronegative. The sequenced sample consisted of memory CD4+ T cells from blood. This chain links TRBV29-1 with TRBJ1-3, with 8 nucleotides matching TRBD1. In DNA form, the CDR3 reads TGCAGCGTTGTACAGGGGGCTGGAAACACCATATATTTT. This sequence encodes CSVVQGAGNTIYF.